This T cell receptor beta chain was sequenced in a study of a mutant IDH1 vaccine in newly diagnosed glioma. Sample time point: baseline, week 1 (first vaccination visit). Indicated treatment: pre-vaccination baseline after standard-of-care therapy. The study enrolled donors with new WHO grade 3 or 4 IDH1-mutant, ATRX-lost astrocytomas. Profiled with immunoSEQ multiplex PCR; TCRdb holds only in-frame clones, not every one. In the table there are 50,000 to 75,000 clones, about 90% of which are singletons. The germline gives CDR1 SGHTS, CDR2 YDEGEE. The ends were cut back, 1 base at V and 8 bases at J, with 15 bases in the middle. The CDR3 spans 14 residues.

This sample comprised PBMCs, obtained from a glioma patient treated with radiotherapy, temozolomide or both. The V gene is TRBV5-8, the J gene TRBJ1-2; no firm D call. This TCR was sampled from a man aged 50-60 years with glioma. The CDR3 loop reads CASSLRSGVLGYTF. The CDR3 bases are TGTGCCAGCAGCTTGAGGTCCGGGGTACTCGGCTACACCTTC. Looking up the rest from reference TRBV5-8 and TRBJ1-2 gives the full variable domain: EAGVTQSPTHLIKTRGQQATLRCSPISGHTSVYWYQQALGLGLQFLLWYDEGEERNRGNFPPRFSGRQFPNYSSELNVNALELEDSALYLCASSLRSGVLGYTFGSGTRLTVV.